Reported below is one T cell receptor (beta chain). As processed by the authors: Nucleated cell counts were estimated from reference gene primer amplification. Produced via immunoSEQ multiplex PCR; TCRdb's table is partial and in-frame only. Clone size and V and J calls were adopted from that table, with D and trimming inferred from the DNA. Among about 46,000 clones, about 85% were seen once, and the ten largest hold approximately 3.1%. Participant reports of clinical history set cohort assignment. The CDR3 covers 16 residues. Germline trimming cut 3 bases from V and 5 bases from J; bases unmatched to any gene: 5. Germline V gene sequence: CDR1 KGHSH, CDR2 LQKENI. This record belongs to a study of blood T cell repertoires in COVID-19. Study-wide context: T cells, B-cell-depleted T cells, or PBMCs supplied cDNA or gDNA.

The sample comprised PBMCs or T cells enriched from blood (not recorded which). The chain couples TRBV18 to TRBJ1-6; 9 bases align to TRBD1. The clonotype comes from a woman aged 45-60 years who had recovered from COVID-19. CDR3 bases: TGTGCCAGCTCACCGACGGACAGGGGAAATAATTCACCCCTCCACTTT. This translates into CASSPTDRGNNSPLHF.